The 27 T cell receptor beta chains below were found in one sample sequenced in a study of OX40 agonist ivuxolimab in advanced cancers. Profiled with immunoSEQ multiplex PCR; TCRdb holds only in-frame clones, not every one. The sample shows about 79,000 clones, 80% to 95% of them seen only once. Sequences were derived from CD4+ or CD8+ T cells sorted from blood, sampled in a trial of the OX40 agonist ivuxolimab. The receptors were sampled from an adult with an advanced solid tumor such as melanoma, head and neck, liver or kidney cancer.

The CDR3 DNA follows: TGCGCCAGCAGTAGGGGACAGGGGGAAGAGACCCAGTACTTC. Amino acids: CASSRGQGEETQYF. The chain couples TRBV5-1 to TRBJ2-5; 11 bases line up with TRBD1. The germline V gene has CDR1 SGHRS and CDR2 YFSETQ. The CDR3 length is 14 residues. V lost 5 bases and J lost 3; bases outside the gene matches: 3.

The chain joins TRBV5-1 to TRBJ2-1; perhaps D is TRBD1 or TRBD2 (5 bases each). Germline V gene sequence: CDR1 SGHRS, CDR2 YFSETQ. The CDR3 is made up of 14 amino acids. The ends were cut back, 0 bases at V and 6 bases at J, with 10 bases in the middle. The CDR3 here is CASSLEGRINEQFF. The CDR3 DNA follows: TGCGCCAGCAGCTTGGAGGGACGGATCAATGAGCAGTTCTTC.

This chain joins TRBV5-1 and TRBJ2-5; D remains unclear. CDR3 length: 13 residues. Germline values: CDR1 SGHRS, CDR2 YFSETQ. V dropped 0 bases and J dropped 2 bases, with 5 bases sitting between them. The CDR3 loop reads CASSLGQQETQYF. The CDR3 region has the DNA TGCGCCAGCAGCTTGGGTCAGCAAGAGACCCAGTACTTC. The whole variable domain, filled in from reference TRBV5-1 and TRBJ2-5, reads KAGVTQTPRYLIKTRGQQVTLSCSPISGHRSVSWYQQTPGQGLQFLFEYFSETQRNKGNFPGRFSGRQFSNSRSEMNVSTLELGDSALYLCASSLGQQETQYFGPGTRLLVL.

The rearrangement joins TRBV2 to TRBJ1-2; possibly TRBD1 for D (6 bases). In germline, CDR1 is SNHLY, CDR2 FYNNEI. The CDR3 runs to 16 residues. Trimming stripped 3 bases from V and 2 bases from J, with 16 bases between. The CDR3 bases are TGTGCCAGCAGTGATAAACAGGGAGGTACGAACTATGGCTACACCTTC. Protein sequence: CASSDKQGGTNYGYTF. The full variable domain, with the rest looked up from reference TRBV2 and TRBJ1-2, is EPEVTQTPSHQVTQMGQEVILRCVPISNHLYFYWYRQILGQKVEFLVSFYNNEISEKSEIFDDQFSVERPDGSNFTLKIRSTKLEDSAMYFCASSDKQGGTNYGYTFGSGTRLTVV.

The V and J genes are TRBV11-2 and TRBJ2-7; 7 bases agree with TRBD1. This CDR3 is built from 15 residues. Looked up from germline, CDR1 is SGHAT and CDR2 is FQNNGV. V shed 5 bases, J shed 0 bases, and the junction held 7 bases outside the gene matches. DNA for the CDR3: TGTGCCAGCAGCCGTGGGCCAGGGGGCTCCTACGAGCAGTACTTC. Its translation is CASSRGPGGSYEQYF.

The chain combines TRBV7-9 with TRBJ1-2; 7 nucleotides align to TRBD1. V lost 2 bases, J lost 4 bases, and 1 base stayed unmatched. This CDR3 has 13 residues. Germline assignment: CDR1 SEHNR and CDR2 FQNEAQ (reference sequence). The CDR3 DNA follows: TGTGCCAGCAGCTTACCAGGGGGCTATGGCTACACCTTC. It codes for CASSLPGGYGYTF. Complete variable domain (other parts from reference TRBV7-9 and TRBJ1-2): DTGVSQNPRHKITKRGQNVTFRCDPISEHNRLYWYRQTLGQGPEFLTYFQNEAQLEKSRLLSDRFSAERPKGSFSTLEIQRTEQGDSAMYLCASSLPGGYGYTFGSGTRLTVV.

This sequence joins TRBV20-1 and TRBJ2-5; the D is unclear. The ends were cut back, 3 bases at V and 5 bases at J, with 7 bases in the middle. CDR3 length: 11 amino acids. Germline CDR1 and CDR2: DFQATT and SNEGSKA (reference sequence). The CDR3 loop reads CSASPGETQYF. Written as DNA, the CDR3 is TGCAGTGCTAGCCCCGGGGAGACCCAGTACTTC.

The sample holds a few counts of this clone. The chain uses TRBV6-4 and TRBJ1-3, with a possible D match to TRBD1 (5 bases). The CDR3 consists of 14 residues. Germline V gives CDR1 MRHNA, CDR2 SNTAGT. The V end was cut by 2 bases, the J end by 2 bases, with 7 bases between. CDR3 sequence reads: CASSDRGAGNTIYF. CDR3 DNA sequence: TGTGCCAGCAGTGACAGGGGCGCTGGAAACACCATATATTTT.

V and J are TRBV5-8 and TRBJ2-7, with 9 nucleotides matching TRBD1. The CDR3 runs 16 residues. Germline V gene data show CDR1 as SGHTS and CDR2 as YDEGEE. With V trimmed by 0 bases and J by 5 bases, 9 bases remained unmatched. CDR3 in DNA: TGTGCCAGCAGCTTGGAAACTGGACAGGGGATCCACGAGCAGTACTTC. Translation gives CASSLETGQGIHEQYF. Full variable domain (rest looked up from reference TRBV5-8 and TRBJ2-7): EAGVTQSPTHLIKTRGQQATLRCSPISGHTSVYWYQQALGLGLQFLLWYDEGEERNRGNFPPRFSGRQFPNYSSELNVNALELEDSALYLCASSLETGQGIHEQYFGPGTRLTVT.

This clone has just a few counts. The chain uses TRBV29-1 and TRBJ2-1, with a possible D match to TRBD2 (6 bases). The CDR3 is 14 residues long. Germline assignment: CDR1 SQVTM and CDR2 ANQGSEA. V was clipped by 7 bases and J by 8 bases, with 21 bases between them. CDR3 DNA sequence: TGCAGCGCTGAGGAGACTAGGAGTTCGTATGAGCAGTTCTTC. Translating it yields CSAEETRSSYEQFF.

The chain is built from TRBV6-5 and TRBJ2-5; D is possibly TRBD1 (5 bases). The J call could be wrong; TRBJ2-7 is a better fit for the DNA end. This CDR3 is 15 amino acids long. Germline CDR1 and CDR2: MNHEY and SVGAGI. The DNA for the CDR3 is TGTGCCAGCAGTCCAGGGCCTCCACTCGGGTACGAGCAGTACTTC. The encoded protein is CASSPGPPLGYEQYF.

This chain uses TRBV6-5 with TRBJ1-5; D may be TRBD1 (6 bases). CDR3 size: 15 residues. Looked up from germline, CDR1 is MNHEY and CDR2 is SVGAGI. The V end was cut by 4 bases, the J end by 2 bases, with 12 bases between. The CDR3 DNA follows: TGTGCCAGCAGTTCTACAGGGTTGGGCAATCAGCCCCAGCATTTT. Protein product: CASSSTGLGNQPQHF.

The chain uses TRBV6-5 and TRBJ1-5; possibly TRBD1 for D (6 bases). The V end lost 8 bases, the J end lost 2 bases, and 16 bases lay between the germline ends. CDR3 length: 15 amino acids. The germline gives CDR1 MNHEY, CDR2 SVGAGI. The CDR3 sequence is CASSIGKGGNQPQHF. The CDR3 nucleotides read TGTGCCAGCTCCATAGGAAAGGGGGGCAATCAGCCCCAGCATTTT.

Turning to this clone: Relative to the germline gene, one junction end is altered; a read error may explain this. The chain carries TRBV5-1 and TRBJ2-7; 13 positions agree with TRBD2. In germline, CDR1 is SGHRS, CDR2 YFSETQ. This CDR3 region has 13 residues. CDR3 amino acids: CASSLELAGGPSF. The CDR3 bases are TGCGCCAGCAGCTTGGAACTAGCGGGAGGGCCTAGCTTC. The full variable domain, rest sourced from reference TRBV5-1 and TRBJ2-7, is KAGVTQTPRYLIKTRGQQVTLSCSPISGHRSVSWYQQTPGQGLQFLFEYFSETQRNKGNFPGRFSGRQFSNSRSEMNVSTLELGDSALYLCASSLELAGGPSFGPGTRLTVT.

The J gene is TRBJ1-4, the V gene TRBV7-2, with D unclear. Germline loops: CDR1 SGHTA, CDR2 FQGNSA. The CDR3 spans 16 residues. The V end was cut by 6 bases, the J end by 8 bases, with 22 bases between. CDR3 sequence reads: CASRTIKGLDSEKLFF. CDR3 DNA: TGTGCCAGCAGGACCATCAAGGGCCTCGATAGCGAAAAACTGTTTTTT.

The chain recombines TRBV5-1 with TRBJ2-3; D is uncertain. The CDR3 has 15 residues. V was cut by 1 base and J by 1 base, with 10 bases left in between. Per germline, CDR1 SGHRS and CDR2 YFSETQ. CDR3 residues: CASSLNFGGTDTQYF. The CDR3, as DNA: TGCGCCAGCAGCTTGAACTTCGGCGGCACAGATACGCAGTATTTT.

J is TRBJ2-7 and V is TRBV7-2; TRBD2 is a possible D gene (7 bases). The CDR3 loop spans 15 amino acids. The V end was cut by 1 base, the J end by 4 bases, with 14 bases between. CDR1 is SGHTA and CDR2 is FQGNSA in the germline V gene. The CDR3 DNA reads TGTGCCAGCAGCTTAGTTGGGGGGGGCAGTTACGAGCAGTACTTC. Protein: CASSLVGGGSYEQYF.

This chain joins TRBV30 and TRBJ1-5, with no clear D. Trimming removed 0 bases at V and 1 base at J, with 7 bases between. This CDR3 is built from 14 residues. Germline V gene data show CDR1 as GTSNPN and CDR2 as SVGIG (reference sequence). DNA for the CDR3: TGTGCCTGGAGTGTTGCGGGGAGCAATCAGCCCCAGCATTTT. Amino acids: CAWSVAGSNQPQHF.

The V gene is TRBV21-1, the J gene TRBJ2-3; whether TRBD2, the table's D call, matches the DNA was not checked. TRBV21-1 is shown as a pseudogene. The CDR3 length is 17 residues. DNA for the CDR3: TGTGCCAGCAAAACACGTTCCCTCAGCGGGGTCACAGATACGCAGTATTTT. As protein: CASKTRSLSGVTDTQYF.

The gene calls are TRBV18 and TRBJ2-1; 7 nucleotides line up with TRBD1. Germline-derived CDR1 and CDR2 are KGHSH and LQKENI. This CDR3 region has 13 residues. With 3 bases clipped from V and 6 bases from J, the junction kept 2 bases outside the gene matches. The CDR3 is CASSPTGANEQFF. CDR3 sequence (DNA): TGTGCCAGCTCACCCACAGGGGCCAATGAGCAGTTCTTC.

This clone was counted once. The gene calls are TRBV6-5 and TRBJ1-2; a possible D gene is TRBD1 (6 bases). The CDR3 has 11 amino acids. V lost 5 bases and J lost 8, with 9 bases in between. The germline CDR1 and CDR2 sequences are MNHEY and SVGAGI. The CDR3 reads CASSTRGGYTF. CDR3 coding DNA: TGTGCCAGCAGTACCAGGGGCGGCTACACCTTC.

CDR3 amino acids: CASSLDLAGVRYEQYF. In DNA, the CDR3 is TGCGCCAGCAGCCTCGACCTAGCGGGAGTTCGGTACGAGCAGTACTTC. The chain couples TRBV4-1 to TRBJ2-7, with 10 bases fitting TRBD2. CDR1 and CDR2 (germline): MGHRA, YSYEKL. This CDR3 contains 16 residues. Trimming removed 4 bases from V and 4 bases from J; junction bases left unmatched: 10.

J is TRBJ2-3 and V is TRBV19; 10 bases are shared with TRBD1. Germline CDR1 and CDR2: LNHDA and SQIVND (reference sequence). The CDR3 spans 14 residues. V shed 6 bases, J shed 8 bases, and the junction held 8 bases outside the gene matches. CDR3 sequence reads: CASRPGQGTLTQYF. As DNA, the CDR3 is TGTGCCAGTAGGCCGGGACAGGGGACTCTTACGCAGTATTTT.

The chain uses TRBV15 and TRBJ1-3; D is ambiguous. The CDR3 runs 16 residues. The germline V gene encodes CDR1 LNHNV and CDR2 YYDKDF (reference sequence). V was shortened by 4 bases and J by 0 bases, with 13 bases between the two germline ends. CDR3 residues: CATSTGRMSSGNTIYF. CDR3 sequence (DNA): TGTGCCACCAGCACCGGACGGATGAGCTCTGGAAACACCATATATTTT. Full variable domain (rest looked up from reference TRBV15 and TRBJ1-3): DAMVIQNPRYQVTQFGKPVTLSCSQTLNHNVMYWYQQKSSQAPKLLFHYYDKDFNNEADTPDNFQSRRPNTSFCFLDIRSPGLGDTAMYLCATSTGRMSSGNTIYFGEGSWLTVV.

CDR3 bases: TGTGCCAGCAGCTTAACTAGGACTAGCGGGAAGGATACGCAGTATTTT. Its translation is CASSLTRTSGKDTQYF. The chain recombines TRBV5-6 with TRBJ2-3; 12 bases line up with TRBD2. The CDR3 extends over 16 amino acids. The trim removed 2 bases at V and 6 bases at J, leaving 7 bases unmatched. Germline CDR1 and CDR2: SGHDT and YYEEEE.

This chain uses TRBV5-6 with TRBJ2-1; D unresolved. Germline V lookup: CDR1 SGHDT, CDR2 YYEEEE. The length of the CDR3 is 13 residues. Trimming took off 0 bases at V and 6 bases at J, with 7 bases between the two ends. The CDR3 here is CASSLATRNEQFF. The CDR3, as DNA: TGTGCCAGCAGCTTGGCGACACGCAATGAGCAGTTCTTC.

The gene calls are TRBV30 and TRBJ1-1; D possibly corresponds to TRBD1 (6 bases). In germline, CDR1 is GTSNPN, CDR2 SVGIG (reference sequence). This CDR3 is built from 13 residues. V lost 2 bases and J lost 5, with 12 bases in between. CDR3 nucleotides: TGTGCCTGGAGTAGGGGGTTGGGAACTGAAGCTTTCTTT. Translated: CAWSRGLGTEAFF.